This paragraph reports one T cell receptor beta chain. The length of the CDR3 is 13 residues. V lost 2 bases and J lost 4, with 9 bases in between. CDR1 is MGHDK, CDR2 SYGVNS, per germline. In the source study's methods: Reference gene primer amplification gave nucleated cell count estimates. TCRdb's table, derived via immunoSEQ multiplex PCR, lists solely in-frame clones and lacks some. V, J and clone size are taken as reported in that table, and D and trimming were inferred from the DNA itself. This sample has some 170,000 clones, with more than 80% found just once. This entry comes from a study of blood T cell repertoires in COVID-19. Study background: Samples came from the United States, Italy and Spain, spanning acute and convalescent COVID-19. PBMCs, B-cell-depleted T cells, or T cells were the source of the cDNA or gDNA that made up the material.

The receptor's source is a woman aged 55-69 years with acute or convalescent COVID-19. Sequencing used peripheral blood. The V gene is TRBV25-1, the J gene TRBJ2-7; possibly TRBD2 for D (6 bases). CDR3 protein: CASSELASYEQYF. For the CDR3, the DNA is TGTGCCAGCAGTGAACTAGCGTCTTACGAGCAGTACTTC.